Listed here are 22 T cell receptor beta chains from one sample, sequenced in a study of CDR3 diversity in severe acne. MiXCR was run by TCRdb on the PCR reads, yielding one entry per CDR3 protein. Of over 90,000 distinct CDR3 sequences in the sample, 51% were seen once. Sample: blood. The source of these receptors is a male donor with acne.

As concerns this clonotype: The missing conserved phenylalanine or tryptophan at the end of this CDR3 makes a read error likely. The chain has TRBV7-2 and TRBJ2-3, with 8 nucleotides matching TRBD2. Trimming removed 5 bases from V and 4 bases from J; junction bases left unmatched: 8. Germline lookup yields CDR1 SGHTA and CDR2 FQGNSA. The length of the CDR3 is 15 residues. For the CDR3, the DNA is TGTGCCAGCAGCCAAGCCCCGGGAGGGGCAGATACGCAGTATTCT. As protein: CASSQAPGGADTQYS.

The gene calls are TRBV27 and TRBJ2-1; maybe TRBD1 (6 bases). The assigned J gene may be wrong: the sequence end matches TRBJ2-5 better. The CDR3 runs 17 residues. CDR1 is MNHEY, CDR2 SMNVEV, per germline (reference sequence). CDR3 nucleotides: TGTGCCAGTCGCCCAGGGGTCGCATCGAGCACCGGAGAGACCCAGTACTTC. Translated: CASRPGVASSTGETQYF.

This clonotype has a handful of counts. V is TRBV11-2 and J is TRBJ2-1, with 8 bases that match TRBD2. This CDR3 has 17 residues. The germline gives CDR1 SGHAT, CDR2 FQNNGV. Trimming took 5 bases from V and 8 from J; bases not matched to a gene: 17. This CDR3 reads CASSPNFPGTRGDEQFF. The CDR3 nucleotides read TGTGCCAGCAGCCCCAATTTTCCCGGGACTAGAGGCGATGAGCAGTTCTTC.

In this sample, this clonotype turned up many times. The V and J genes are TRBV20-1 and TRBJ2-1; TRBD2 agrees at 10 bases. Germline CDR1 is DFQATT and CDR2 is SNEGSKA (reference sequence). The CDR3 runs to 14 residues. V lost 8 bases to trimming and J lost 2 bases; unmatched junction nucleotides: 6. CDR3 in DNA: TGCAGTTGTAAGCGGGAGGGAGCCTACAATGAGCAGTTCTTC. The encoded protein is CSCKREGAYNEQFF.

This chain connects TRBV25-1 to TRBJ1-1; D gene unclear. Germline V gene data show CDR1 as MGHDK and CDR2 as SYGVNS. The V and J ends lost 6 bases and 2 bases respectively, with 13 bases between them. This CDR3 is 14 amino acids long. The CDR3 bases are TGTGCCAGCAGCTTAGTAATGAGCAACACTGAAGCTTTCTTT. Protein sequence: CASSLVMSNTEAFF.

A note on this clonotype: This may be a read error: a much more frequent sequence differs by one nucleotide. The CDR3 bases are TGCAGCGTCTACGGGGGTCGAGAGACCCAGTACTTC. As protein: CSVYGGRETQYF. J is TRBJ2-5 and V is TRBV29-1; D is perhaps TRBD2 (6 bases). Germline CDR1 SQVTM, CDR2 ANQGSEA. The CDR3 totals 12 residues. The germline V and J ends were trimmed by 6 bases and 4 bases, with 12 bases remaining between them.

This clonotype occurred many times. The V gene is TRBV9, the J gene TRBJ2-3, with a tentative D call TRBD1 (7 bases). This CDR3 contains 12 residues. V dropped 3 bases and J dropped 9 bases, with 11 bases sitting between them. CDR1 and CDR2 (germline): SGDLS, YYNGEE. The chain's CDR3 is CASSARGDTQYF. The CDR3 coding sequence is TGTGCCAGCAGCGCCAGGGGGGACACGCAGTATTTT.

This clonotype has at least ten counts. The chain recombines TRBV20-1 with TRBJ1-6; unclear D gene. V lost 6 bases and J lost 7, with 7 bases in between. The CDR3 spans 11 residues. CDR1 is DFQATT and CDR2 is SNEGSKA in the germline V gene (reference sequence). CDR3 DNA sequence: TGCAGTGCCGGGGAGAATTCACCCCTCCACTTT. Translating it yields CSAGENSPLHF.

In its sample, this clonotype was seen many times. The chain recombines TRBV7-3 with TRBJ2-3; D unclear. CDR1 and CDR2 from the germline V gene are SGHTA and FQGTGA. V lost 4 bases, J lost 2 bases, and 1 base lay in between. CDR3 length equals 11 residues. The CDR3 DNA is TGTGCCAGCAGCTCCACAGATACGCAGTATTTT. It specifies CASSSTDTQYF.

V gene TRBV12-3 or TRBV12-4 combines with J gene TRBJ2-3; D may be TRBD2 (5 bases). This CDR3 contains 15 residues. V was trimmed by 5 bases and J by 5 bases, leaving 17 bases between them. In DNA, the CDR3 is TGTGCCAGCAGTCTGGAGGCCGAGGGATTAGATACGCAGTATTTT. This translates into CASSLEAEGLDTQYF.

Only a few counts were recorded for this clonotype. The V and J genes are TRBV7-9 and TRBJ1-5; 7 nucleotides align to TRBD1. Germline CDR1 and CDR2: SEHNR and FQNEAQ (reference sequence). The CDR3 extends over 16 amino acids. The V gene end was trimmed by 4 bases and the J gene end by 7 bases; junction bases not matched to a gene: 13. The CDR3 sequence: CASSSNVLAGGQPQHF. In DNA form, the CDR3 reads TGTGCCAGCAGCTCTAATGTACTGGCAGGGGGGCAGCCCCAGCATTTT.

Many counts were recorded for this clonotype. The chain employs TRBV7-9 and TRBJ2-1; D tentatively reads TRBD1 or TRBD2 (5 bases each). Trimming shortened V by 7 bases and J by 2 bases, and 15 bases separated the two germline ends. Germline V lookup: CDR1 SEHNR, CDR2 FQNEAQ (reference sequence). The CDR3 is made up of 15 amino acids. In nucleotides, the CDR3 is TGTGCCAGCACCCGCTTCGGGACCACCTACAATGAGCAGTTCTTC. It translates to CASTRFGTTYNEQFF.

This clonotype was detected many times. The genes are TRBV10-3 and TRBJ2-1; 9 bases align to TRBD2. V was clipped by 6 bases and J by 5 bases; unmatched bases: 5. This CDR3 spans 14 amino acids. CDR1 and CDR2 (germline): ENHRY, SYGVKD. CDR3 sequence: CAISAGGINNEQFF. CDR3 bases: TGTGCCATCAGCGCGGGAGGGATAAACAATGAGCAGTTCTTC.

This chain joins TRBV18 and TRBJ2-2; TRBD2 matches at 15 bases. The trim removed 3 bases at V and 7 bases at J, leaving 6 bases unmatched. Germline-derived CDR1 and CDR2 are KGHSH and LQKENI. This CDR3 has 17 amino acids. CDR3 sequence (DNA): TGTGCCAGCTCACCTCCGGGACTAGCGGGAGGCGACGGGGAGCTGTTTTTT. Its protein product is CASSPPGLAGGDGELFF. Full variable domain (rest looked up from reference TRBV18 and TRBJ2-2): NAGVMQNPRHLVRRRGQEARLRCSPMKGHSHVYWYRQLPEEGLKFMVYLQKENIIDESGMPKERFSAEFPKEGPSILRIQQVVRGDSAAYFCASSPPGLAGGDGELFFGEGSRLTVL.

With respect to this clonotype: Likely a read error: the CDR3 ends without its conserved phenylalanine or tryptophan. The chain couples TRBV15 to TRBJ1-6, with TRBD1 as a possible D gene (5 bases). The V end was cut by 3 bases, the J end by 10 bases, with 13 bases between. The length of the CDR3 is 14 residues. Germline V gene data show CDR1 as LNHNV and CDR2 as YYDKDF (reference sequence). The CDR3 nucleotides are TGTGCCACCAGCAGCAGGGTTCCTGGCTCACCCCTCCACTCT. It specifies CATSSRVPGSPLHS.

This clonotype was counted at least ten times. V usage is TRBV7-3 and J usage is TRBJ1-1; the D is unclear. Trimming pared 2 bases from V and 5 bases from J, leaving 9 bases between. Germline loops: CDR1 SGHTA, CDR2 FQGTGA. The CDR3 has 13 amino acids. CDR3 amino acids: CASSLWRRTEAFF. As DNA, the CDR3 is TGTGCCAGCAGCTTATGGCGGAGGACTGAAGCTTTCTTT.

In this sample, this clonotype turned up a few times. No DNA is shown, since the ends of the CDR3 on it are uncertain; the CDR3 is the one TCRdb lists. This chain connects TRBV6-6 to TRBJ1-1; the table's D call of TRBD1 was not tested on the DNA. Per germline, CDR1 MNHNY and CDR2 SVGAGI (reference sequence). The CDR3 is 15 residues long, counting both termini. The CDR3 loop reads CASSTSGSRDTEAFF.

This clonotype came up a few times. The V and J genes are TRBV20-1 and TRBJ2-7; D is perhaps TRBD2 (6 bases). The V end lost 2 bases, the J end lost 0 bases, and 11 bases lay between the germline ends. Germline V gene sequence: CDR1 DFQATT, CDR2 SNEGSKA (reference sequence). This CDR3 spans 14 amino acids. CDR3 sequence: CSARFGSFSYEQYF. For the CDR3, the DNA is TGCAGTGCTAGATTCGGGAGTTTCTCCTACGAGCAGTACTTC.

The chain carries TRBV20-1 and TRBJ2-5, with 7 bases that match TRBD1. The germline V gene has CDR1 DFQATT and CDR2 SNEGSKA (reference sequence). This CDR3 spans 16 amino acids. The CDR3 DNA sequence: TGCAGCGCCGGGACAGCGTACCTGAGCGAAAAAGAGACCCAGTACTTC. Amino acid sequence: CSAGTAYLSEKETQYF.

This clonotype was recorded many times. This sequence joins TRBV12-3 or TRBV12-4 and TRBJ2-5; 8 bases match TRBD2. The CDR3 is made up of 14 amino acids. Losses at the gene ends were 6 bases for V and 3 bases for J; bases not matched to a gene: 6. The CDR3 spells CASSPGTSKETQYF. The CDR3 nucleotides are TGTGCCAGCAGCCCCGGGACTAGTAAAGAGACCCAGTACTTC.

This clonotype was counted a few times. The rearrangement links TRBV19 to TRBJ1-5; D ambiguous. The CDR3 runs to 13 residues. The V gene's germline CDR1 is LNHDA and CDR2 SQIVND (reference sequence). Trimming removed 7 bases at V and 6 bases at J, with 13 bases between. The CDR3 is CASTLYSGQPQHF. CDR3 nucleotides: TGTGCCAGTACTCTCTACAGCGGTCAGCCCCAGCATTTT.

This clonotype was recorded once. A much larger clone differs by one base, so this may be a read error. Here the CDR3 reads CASGLTEKDEQFF. CDR3 coding DNA: TGTGCTAGTGGTCTGACAGAAAAGGATGAGCAGTTCTTC. The genes are TRBV12-5 and TRBJ2-1; D might be TRBD1 (5 bases). CDR1 and CDR2 from the germline V gene are LGHNT and FRNRAP. Trimming removed 5 bases from V and 8 bases from J, with 13 bases in between. The CDR3 consists of 13 residues.